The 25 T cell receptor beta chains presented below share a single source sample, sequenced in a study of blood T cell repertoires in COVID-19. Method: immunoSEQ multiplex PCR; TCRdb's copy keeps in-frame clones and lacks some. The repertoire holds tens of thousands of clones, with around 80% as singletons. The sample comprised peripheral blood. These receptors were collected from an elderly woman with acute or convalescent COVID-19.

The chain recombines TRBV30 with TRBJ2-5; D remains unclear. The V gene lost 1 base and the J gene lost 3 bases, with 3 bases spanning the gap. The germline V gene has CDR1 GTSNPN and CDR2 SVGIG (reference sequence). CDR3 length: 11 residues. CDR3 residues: CAWSGEETQYF. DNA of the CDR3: TGTGCCTGGAGTGGAGAAGAGACCCAGTACTTC.

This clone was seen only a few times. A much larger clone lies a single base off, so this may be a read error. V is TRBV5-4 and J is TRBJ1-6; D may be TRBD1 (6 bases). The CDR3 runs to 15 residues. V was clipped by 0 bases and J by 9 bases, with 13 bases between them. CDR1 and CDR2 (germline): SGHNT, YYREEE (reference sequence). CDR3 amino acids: CASSLGGGGGSPLHF. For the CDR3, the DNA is TGTGCCAGCAGCTTGGGAGGGGGAGGGGGTTCACCCCTCCACTTT. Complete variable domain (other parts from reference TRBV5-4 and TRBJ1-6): ETGVTQSPTHLIKTRGQQVTLRCSSQSGHNTVSWYQQALGQGPQFIFQYYREEENGRGNFPPRFSGLQFPNYSSELNVNALELDDSALYLCASSLGGGGGSPLHFGNGTRLTVT.

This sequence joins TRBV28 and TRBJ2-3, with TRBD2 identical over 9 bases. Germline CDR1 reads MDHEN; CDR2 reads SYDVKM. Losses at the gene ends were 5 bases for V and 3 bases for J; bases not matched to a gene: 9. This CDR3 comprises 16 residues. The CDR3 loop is CASSPWGLAGTDTQYF. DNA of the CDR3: TGTGCCAGCAGTCCCTGGGGGCTAGCGGGGACAGATACGCAGTATTTT.

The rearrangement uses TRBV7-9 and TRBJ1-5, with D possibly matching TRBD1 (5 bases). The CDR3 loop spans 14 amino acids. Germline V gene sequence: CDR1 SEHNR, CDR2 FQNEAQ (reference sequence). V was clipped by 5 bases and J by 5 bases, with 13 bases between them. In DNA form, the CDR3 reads TGTGCCAGCAGCCCTTTGGGCAGGGATCAGCCCCAGCATTTT. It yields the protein CASSPLGRDQPQHF.

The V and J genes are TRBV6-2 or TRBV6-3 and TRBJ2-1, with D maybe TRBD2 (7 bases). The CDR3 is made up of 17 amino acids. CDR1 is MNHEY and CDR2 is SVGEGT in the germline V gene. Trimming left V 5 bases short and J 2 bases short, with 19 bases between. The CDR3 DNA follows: TGTGCCAGCAGTAGGGGGGGGCTCGGGCTACCCTACAATGAGCAGTTCTTC. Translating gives CASSRGGLGLPYNEQFF.

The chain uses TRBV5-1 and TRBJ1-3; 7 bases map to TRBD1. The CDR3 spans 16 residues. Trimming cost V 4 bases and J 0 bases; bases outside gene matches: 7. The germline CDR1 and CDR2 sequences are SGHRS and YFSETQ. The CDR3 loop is CASSQTGASSGNTIYF. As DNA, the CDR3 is TGCGCCAGCAGCCAAACAGGGGCCAGCTCTGGAAACACCATATATTTT.

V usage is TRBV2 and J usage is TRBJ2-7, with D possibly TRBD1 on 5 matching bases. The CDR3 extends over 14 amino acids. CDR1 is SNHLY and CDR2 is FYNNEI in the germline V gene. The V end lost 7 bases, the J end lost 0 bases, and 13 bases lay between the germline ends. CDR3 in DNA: TGTGCCAGCAAGGAGACAGTGAACTCCTACGAGCAGTACTTC. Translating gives CASKETVNSYEQYF.

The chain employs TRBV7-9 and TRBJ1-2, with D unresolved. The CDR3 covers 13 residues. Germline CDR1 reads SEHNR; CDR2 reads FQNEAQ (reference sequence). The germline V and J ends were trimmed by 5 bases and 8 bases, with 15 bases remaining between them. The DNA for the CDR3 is TGTGCCAGCAGCCTGACCAAGTCGAGGGGCTACACCTTC. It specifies CASSLTKSRGYTF.

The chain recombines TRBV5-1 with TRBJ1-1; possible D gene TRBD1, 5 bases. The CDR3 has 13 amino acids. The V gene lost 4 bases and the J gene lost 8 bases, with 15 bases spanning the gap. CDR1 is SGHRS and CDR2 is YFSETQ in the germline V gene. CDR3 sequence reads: CASSEQARTEAFF. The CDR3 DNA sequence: TGCGCCAGCAGCGAACAGGCCCGCACCGAAGCTTTCTTT.

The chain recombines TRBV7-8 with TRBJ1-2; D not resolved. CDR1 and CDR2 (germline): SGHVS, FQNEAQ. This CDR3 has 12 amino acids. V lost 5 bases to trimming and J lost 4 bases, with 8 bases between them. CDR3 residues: CASSPASYGYTF. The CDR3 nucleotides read TGTGCCAGCAGCCCCGCCAGCTATGGCTACACCTTC.

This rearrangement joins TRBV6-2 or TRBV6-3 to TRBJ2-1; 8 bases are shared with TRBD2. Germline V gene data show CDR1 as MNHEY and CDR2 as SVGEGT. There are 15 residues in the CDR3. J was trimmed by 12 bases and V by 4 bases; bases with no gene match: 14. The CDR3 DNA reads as TGTGCCAGCAGTTTCCCCGGGGCTAGCGGGTCGGGGCAGTTCTTC. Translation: CASSFPGASGSGQFF.

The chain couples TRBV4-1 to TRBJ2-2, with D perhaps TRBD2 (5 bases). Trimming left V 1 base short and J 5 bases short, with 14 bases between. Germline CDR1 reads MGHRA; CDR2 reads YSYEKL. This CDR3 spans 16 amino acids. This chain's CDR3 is CASSQVTGTGTGELFF. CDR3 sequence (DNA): TGCGCCAGCAGCCAAGTCACGGGAACTGGGACCGGGGAGCTGTTTTTT.

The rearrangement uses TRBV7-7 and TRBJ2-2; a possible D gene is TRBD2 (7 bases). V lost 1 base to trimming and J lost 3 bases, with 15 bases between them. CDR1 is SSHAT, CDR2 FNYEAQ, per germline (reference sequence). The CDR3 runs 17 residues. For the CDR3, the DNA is TGTGCCAGCAGCTTAGGAGGGGGGGCCTCTTACACCGGGGAGCTGTTTTTT. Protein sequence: CASSLGGGASYTGELFF. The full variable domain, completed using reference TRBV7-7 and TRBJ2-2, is GAGVSQSPRYKVTKRGQDVTLRCDPISSHATLYWYQQALGQGPEFLTYFNYEAQPDKSGLPSDRFSAERPEGSISTLTIQRTEQRDSAMYRCASSLGGGASYTGELFFGEGSRLTVL.

CDR3 in DNA: TGTGCCAGCAGCTGGCGGTGGGGACTAGCGGGAGATGGCGGGGAGCTGTTTTTT. This translates into CASSWRWGLAGDGGELFF. This rearrangement joins TRBV7-6 to TRBJ2-2; 14 bases match TRBD2. Trimming at V came to 4 bases and at J to 7 bases, leaving 11 bases not matched to a gene. The germline V gene encodes CDR1 SGHVS and CDR2 FNYEAQ. The CDR3 has 18 residues.

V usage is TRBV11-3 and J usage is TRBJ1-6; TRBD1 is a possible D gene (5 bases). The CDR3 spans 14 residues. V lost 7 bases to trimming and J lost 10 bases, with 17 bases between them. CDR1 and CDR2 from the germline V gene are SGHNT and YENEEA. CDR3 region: CASTRAGVGSPLHF. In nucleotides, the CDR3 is TGTGCCAGCACAAGAGCGGGGGTTGGCTCACCCCTCCACTTT. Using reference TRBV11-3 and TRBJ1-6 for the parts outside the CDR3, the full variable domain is EAGVVQSPRYKIIEKKQPVAFWCNPISGHNTLYWYLQNLGQGPELLIRYENEEAVDDSQLPKDRFSAERLKGVDSTLKIQPAELGDSAVYLCASTRAGVGSPLHFGNGTRLTVT.

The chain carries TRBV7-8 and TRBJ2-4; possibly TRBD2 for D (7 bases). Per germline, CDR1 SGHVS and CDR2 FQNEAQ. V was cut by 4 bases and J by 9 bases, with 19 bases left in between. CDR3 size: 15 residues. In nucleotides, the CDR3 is TGTGCCAGCAGCTCGCGGGACACAGGGAGGGGCATTCAGTACTTC. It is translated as CASSSRDTGRGIQYF.

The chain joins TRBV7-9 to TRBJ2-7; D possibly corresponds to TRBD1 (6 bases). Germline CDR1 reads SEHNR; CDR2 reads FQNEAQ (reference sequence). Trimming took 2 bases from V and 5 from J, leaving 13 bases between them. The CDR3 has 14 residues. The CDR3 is CASSLRPGAHEQYF. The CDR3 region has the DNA TGTGCCAGCAGCTTACGTCCAGGGGCTCACGAGCAGTACTTC.

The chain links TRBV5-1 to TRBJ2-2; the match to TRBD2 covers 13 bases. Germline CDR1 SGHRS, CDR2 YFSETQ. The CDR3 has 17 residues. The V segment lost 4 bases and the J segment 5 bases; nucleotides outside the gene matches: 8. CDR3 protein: CASSPSGTSGDTGELFF. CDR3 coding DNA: TGCGCCAGCAGCCCTTCCGGGACTAGCGGGGATACCGGGGAGCTGTTTTTT. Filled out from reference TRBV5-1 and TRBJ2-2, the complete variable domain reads KAGVTQTPRYLIKTRGQQVTLSCSPISGHRSVSWYQQTPGQGLQFLFEYFSETQRNKGNFPGRFSGRQFSNSRSEMNVSTLELGDSALYLCASSPSGTSGDTGELFFGEGSRLTVL.

CDR3 coding DNA: TGCGCCAGCAGCTTAGACAGGGCCCTAAGCTATGGCTACACCTTC. Encoded protein: CASSLDRALSYGYTF. The rearrangement joins TRBV5-1 to TRBJ1-2; 7 positions match TRBD1. V was clipped by 2 bases and J by 4 bases; unmatched bases: 8. Germline CDR1 SGHRS, CDR2 YFSETQ. The CDR3 consists of 15 residues. Combining the CDR3 with reference TRBV5-1 and TRBJ1-2 gives the whole variable domain KAGVTQTPRYLIKTRGQQVTLSCSPISGHRSVSWYQQTPGQGLQFLFEYFSETQRNKGNFPGRFSGRQFSNSRSEMNVSTLELGDSALYLCASSLDRALSYGYTFGSGTRLTVV.

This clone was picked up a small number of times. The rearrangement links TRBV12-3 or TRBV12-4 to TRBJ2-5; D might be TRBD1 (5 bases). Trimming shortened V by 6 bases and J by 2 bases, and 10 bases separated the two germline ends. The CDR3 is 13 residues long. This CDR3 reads CASRRTPQETQYF. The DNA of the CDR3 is TGTGCCAGCAGGAGGACACCGCAAGAGACCCAGTACTTC.

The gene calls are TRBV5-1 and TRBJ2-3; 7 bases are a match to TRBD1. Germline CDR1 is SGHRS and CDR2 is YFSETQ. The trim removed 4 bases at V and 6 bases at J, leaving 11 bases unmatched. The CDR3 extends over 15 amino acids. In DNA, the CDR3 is TGCGCCAGCAGCCAACAGGGGAGAGCTATCGATACGCAGTATTTT. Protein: CASSQQGRAIDTQYF. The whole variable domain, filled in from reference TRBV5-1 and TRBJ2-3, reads KAGVTQTPRYLIKTRGQQVTLSCSPISGHRSVSWYQQTPGQGLQFLFEYFSETQRNKGNFPGRFSGRQFSNSRSEMNVSTLELGDSALYLCASSQQGRAIDTQYFGPGTRLTVL.

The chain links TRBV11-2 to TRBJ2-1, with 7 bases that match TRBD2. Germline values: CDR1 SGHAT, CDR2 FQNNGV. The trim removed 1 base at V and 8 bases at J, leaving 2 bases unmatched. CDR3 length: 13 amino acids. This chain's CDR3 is CASSLGGSDEQFF. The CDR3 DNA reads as TGTGCCAGCAGCTTAGGCGGGAGCGATGAGCAGTTCTTC.

The CDR3 DNA follows: TGTGCCAGCAGGAGGGGGCTGACCCAAGAGACCCAGTACTTC. This encodes CASRRGLTQETQYF. The genes are TRBV5-5 and TRBJ2-5; 7 nucleotides agree with TRBD1. The germline gives CDR1 SGHKS, CDR2 YYEKEE (reference sequence). The CDR3 has 14 residues. Trimming cost V 5 bases and J 1 base; bases outside gene matches: 5.

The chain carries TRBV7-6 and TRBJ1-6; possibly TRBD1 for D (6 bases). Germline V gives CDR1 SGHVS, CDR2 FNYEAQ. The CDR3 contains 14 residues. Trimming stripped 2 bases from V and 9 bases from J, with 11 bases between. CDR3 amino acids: CASSLSGAGSPLHF. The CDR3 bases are TGTGCCAGCAGCTTATCAGGGGCTGGTTCACCCCTCCACTTT.

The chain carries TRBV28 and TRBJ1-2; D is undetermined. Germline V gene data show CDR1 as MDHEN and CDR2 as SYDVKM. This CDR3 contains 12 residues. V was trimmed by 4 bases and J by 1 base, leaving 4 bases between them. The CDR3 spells CASSWLNYGYTF. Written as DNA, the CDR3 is TGTGCCAGCAGTTGGCTTAACTATGGCTACACCTTC.